This T cell receptor beta chain was captured by sequencing in a study of graft-versus-host responses after intestinal transplantation. The data were produced by immunoSEQ multiplex PCR, yet TCRdb's version contains in-frame clones alone and is incomplete. The table lists around 90,000 clones, roughly 90% of them singletons. A note on this clone: Antigen unknown.

CDR3 length equals 13 residues. CDR1 is SGHAT and CDR2 is FQNNGV in the germline V gene. Trimming removed 6 bases from V and 3 bases from J, with 9 bases in between. The sequence came from a human donor who was the organ donor for an intestinal transplant. The V call is TRBV11-2, the J call TRBJ1-5, with D uncertain. The sequenced sample was unstimulated CD8+ T cells sorted from spleen or lymph node cells, obtained before transplant. CDR3 coding DNA: TGTGCCAGCAGTCTTCAGTTCAATCAGCCCCAGCATTTT. This encodes CASSLQFNQPQHF.